The 25 T cell receptor beta chains listed next were all sequenced from one sample in a study of T cells in women clearing cervical HPV infection. The method was immunoSEQ multiplex PCR; TCRdb's version includes in-frame clones alone and lacks a portion of them. Its listing shows 40,000 to 60,000 clones. Sequencing was carried out using blood buffy coat. Source of these receptors: a woman aged 18 to 75 with a cervical HPV16 infection that either progressed to CIN3+ or cleared (not recorded which).

In the case of this clone: The read stops 3 residues short of the end of the CDR3; the missing end is completed from the germline J gene. V usage is TRBV6-2 or TRBV6-3 and J usage is TRBJ1-1; no clear D. Germline V lookup: CDR1 MNHEY, CDR2 SVGEGT. CDR3 size: 13 residues. The sequenced part of the CDR3 DNA is TGTGCCAGCAGCCCAACGATGTTAGCCGGA. As protein: CASSPTMLAG. The complete CDR3 sequence is CASSPTMLAGAFF.

Regarding this clone: The DNA ends 3 residues before the CDR3 does, and the rest of the CDR3 is filled in from the germline J gene. The V gene is TRBV19, the J gene TRBJ2-1, with 7 bases fitting TRBD2. The ends lost 6 bases at V and 4 bases at J; junction bases unmatched: 9. Germline CDR1 LNHDA, CDR2 SQIVND (reference sequence). The CDR3 has 15 amino acids. CDR3 DNA (partial): TGTGCCAGTAGCGGACTACTAGCGTCGTACAATGAG. This translates into CASSGLLASYNE. The entire CDR3 protein is CASSGLLASYNEQFF.

CDR3 sequence reads: CASGELAGGRETQYF. The sequenced part of the CDR3 DNA is TGTGCCAGCGGAGAGCTAGCGGGGGGGCGAGAGACG. The rearrangement uses TRBV2 and TRBJ2-3; TRBD2 aligns across 12 bases. The CDR3 extends 3 residues past the end of the read, so its final part is completed from the germline J gene. CDR3 size: 15 residues. The V gene's germline CDR1 is SNHLY and CDR2 FYNNEI. Looking up the rest from reference TRBV2 and TRBJ2-3 gives the full variable domain: EPEVTQTPSHQVTQMGQEVILRCVPISNHLYFYWYRQILGQKVEFLVSFYNNEISEKSEIFDDQFSVERPDGSNFTLKIRSTKLEDSAMYFCASGELAGGRETQYFGPGTRLTVL.

Concerning this clone: The read ends 3 residues early relative to the CDR3; the germline J gene fills the gap. The chain recombines TRBV12-3 or TRBV12-4 with TRBJ2-2; TRBD1 agrees at 11 bases. This CDR3 region has 14 residues. The CDR3 protein is CASSSGQGDVKLFF. CDR3 DNA, as far as it was read: TGTGCCAGCAGTTCGGGACAGGGGGATGTAAAG.

Of note for this clone: The CDR3 goes on 3 residues after the read ends, and that part is filled in from the germline J gene. The V and J genes are TRBV12-3 or TRBV12-4 and TRBJ1-6; no definite D call. This CDR3 comprises 12 residues. The V end was cut by 1 base, the J end by 8 bases, with 3 bases between. The sequenced CDR3 bases are TGTGCCAGCAGTTTAGAGGATTCACCC. Translated: CASSLEDSP. The full CDR3 protein is CASSLEDSPLHF.

With regard to this clone: This same CDR3 is encoded by further DNA sequences in the sample. Here the CDR3 reads CASSGSRTGPSGNTIYF. The DNA read from the CDR3 is TGCGCCAGCAGCGGAAGTCGGACAGGTCCCTCTGGAAACACC. J is TRBJ1-3 and V is TRBV5-1; 7 bases agree with TRBD1. The CDR3 end lies 3 residues beyond the end of the read and is filled in from the germline J gene. The germline CDR1 and CDR2 sequences are SGHRS and YFSETQ. J lost 0 bases, V lost 4 bases, and 10 bases had no gene match. There are 17 residues in the CDR3.

For this clone: The DNA ends 3 residues before the CDR3 does, and the rest of the CDR3 is filled in from the germline J gene. V is TRBV11-3 and J is TRBJ2-5; TRBD2 is a possible D gene (6 bases). The CDR3 sequence is 13 residues long. In germline, CDR1 is SGHNT, CDR2 YENEEA. CDR3 residues: CASSWDFSDTQYF. CDR3 DNA, as far as it was read: TGTGCCAGCAGCTGGGACTTTTCAGATACC.

Comment on this clone: The missing CDR3 end, 3 residues past where the read stops, is filled in from the germline J gene. Within the sample, other DNA sequences also encode this same CDR3. The chain employs TRBV5-6 and TRBJ1-3; 8 nucleotides align to TRBD1. Germline CDR1 reads SGHDT; CDR2 reads YYEEEE. Losses at the gene ends were 2 bases for V and 7 bases for J; bases not matched to a gene: 8. The CDR3 has 15 residues. The CDR3 spells CASSFFQGASNTIYF. The sequenced part of the CDR3 DNA is TGTGCCAGCAGCTTCTTTCAGGGGGCGTCGAACACC.

With respect to this clone: The observed sequence ends 3 residues before the CDR3 terminus, with the missing tail filled in from the germline J gene. J is TRBJ1-5 and V is TRBV19; no firm D call. This CDR3 comprises 14 residues. V was cut by 7 bases and J by 4 bases, with 14 bases left in between. Germline-derived CDR1 and CDR2 are LNHDA and SQIVND (reference sequence). The sequenced part of the CDR3 DNA is TGTGCCAGTAAGGGTCGATTGACAAATCAGCCC. This translates into CASKGRLTNQP. The full CDR3 is CASKGRLTNQPQHF.

About this clone itself: The sequence runs out 3 residues before the end of the CDR3; the remainder is reconstructed from the germline J gene. The chain employs TRBV28 and TRBJ2-1; TRBD2 matches at 10 bases. The V segment lost 7 bases and the J segment 7 bases; nucleotides outside the gene matches: 7. The germline V gene has CDR1 MDHEN and CDR2 SYDVKM. The CDR3 covers 14 residues. CDR3 loop: CASTKAGGRNEQFF. Partial CDR3 DNA: TGTGCCAGCACCAAAGCGGGGGGGCGTAATGAG.

Note on this clone: The read ends 3 residues shy of where the CDR3 ends; the end is completed using the germline J gene. J is TRBJ2-2 and V is TRBV20-1, with D unresolved. Deletions cut 0 bases from V and 6 bases from J, with 14 bases between. This CDR3 contains 15 residues. From germline, CDR1 is DFQATT and CDR2 SNEGSKA (reference sequence). The CDR3 sequence is CSARDPGLVPGELFF. CDR3 DNA, as far as it was read: TGCAGTGCTAGAGATCCGGGTCTTGTCCCCGGGGAG.

A remark on this clone: The CDR3 end lies 3 residues beyond the end of the read and is filled in from the germline J gene. The chain employs TRBV9 and TRBJ1-1; no definite D call. There are 12 residues in the CDR3. Between the trimmed V and J ends, which lost 4 bases and 7 bases, there was a span of 11 bases. The germline gives CDR1 SGDLS, CDR2 YYNGEE. The CDR3: CASSSPRLEAFF. The covered CDR3 bases are TGTGCCAGCAGCTCGCCGAGGCTTGAA.

Remarks on this clone: With the read ending 3 residues before the CDR3 end, the germline J gene is used to fill in that end. Other DNA sequences in this sample translate to the same CDR3. The chain uses TRBV5-1 and TRBJ1-4; D is undetermined. The CDR3 sequence is 15 residues long. CDR1 and CDR2 from the germline V gene are SGHRS and YFSETQ. Trimming took off 5 bases at V and 3 bases at J, with 14 bases between the two ends. The DNA read from the CDR3 is TGCGCCAGCAGTTTGTCGACAACGCCTAATGAAAAA. Protein: CASSLSTTPNEK. The full CDR3 sequence reads CASSLSTTPNEKLFF.

Comments on this clone: The DNA ends 3 residues before the CDR3 does, and the rest of the CDR3 is filled in from the germline J gene. This chain connects TRBV7-2 to TRBJ1-2; 7 nucleotides align to TRBD1. The CDR3 has 13 residues. Germline V gene sequence: CDR1 SGHTA, CDR2 FQGNSA. The ends lost 3 bases at V and 4 bases at J; junction bases unmatched: 2. The DNA read from the CDR3 is TGTGCCAGCAGCTTGGGACAGCCCTATGGC. Translation: CASSLGQPYG. From start to end, the CDR3 is CASSLGQPYGYTF.

As regards this clone: The read ends 3 residues early relative to the CDR3; the germline J gene fills the gap. This chain uses TRBV13 with TRBJ2-1; tentatively, D is TRBD1 (5 bases). Trimming pared 5 bases from V and 5 bases from J, leaving 10 bases between. Germline values: CDR1 PRHDT, CDR2 FYEKMQ (reference sequence). This CDR3 contains 13 residues. Incomplete CDR3 DNA: TGTGCCAGCAGCCTGGACACGAACAATGAG. Translated, it gives CASSLDTNNE. The full-length CDR3 reads as CASSLDTNNEQFF.

About this clone itself: The CDR3 goes on 3 residues after the read ends, and that part is filled in from the germline J gene. The rearrangement joins TRBV7-2 to TRBJ2-5; TRBD2 matches 9 bases. J gave up 7 bases and V 0 bases, and 6 bases lay outside the gene matches. Germline V gives CDR1 SGHTA, CDR2 FQGNSA. The CDR3 runs 15 residues. The CDR3 is CASSLAAGGPGTQYF. The CDR3 DNA, read in part, is TGTGCCAGCAGCTTAGCCGCGGGGGGGCCAGGGACC.

On this clone: The sequenced fragment ends 3 residues before the CDR3 boundary, so the rest is inferred from the germline J gene. The rearrangement links TRBV6-1 to TRBJ2-1; 9 nucleotides match TRBD2. The CDR3 has 17 amino acids. V shed 1 base, J shed 5 bases, and the junction held 9 bases outside the gene matches. Germline assignment: CDR1 MNHNS and CDR2 SASEGT. The sequenced part of the CDR3 DNA is TGTGCCAGCAGTGAAGAGGCTAGCGGGATAGGGCACAATGAG. Translation gives CASSEEASGIGHNE. The whole CDR3 region reads CASSEEASGIGHNEQFF.

The sequenced CDR3 bases are TGTGCCAGCATTAGATCAGGGATCGACGAG. Protein: CASIRSGIDE. The whole CDR3 protein reads CASIRSGIDEQYF. The genes are TRBV28 and TRBJ2-7; D is possibly TRBD1 (5 bases). The observed sequence ends 3 residues before the CDR3 terminus, with the missing tail filled in from the germline J gene. Trimming took off 7 bases at V and 5 bases at J, with 15 bases between the two ends. The CDR3 length is 13 residues. Germline V CDR1 and CDR2: MDHEN, SYDVKM. Combining the CDR3 with reference TRBV28 and TRBJ2-7 gives the whole variable domain DVKVTQSSRYLVKRTGEKVFLECVQDMDHENMFWYRQDPGLGLRLIYFSYDVKMKEKGDIPEGYSVSREKKERFSLILESASTNQTSMYLCASIRSGIDEQYFGPGTRLTVT.

With regard to this clone: The CDR3 is cut off 3 residues early in the read; its end comes from the germline J gene. The chain links TRBV10-3 to TRBJ1-1; perhaps TRBD1 as D (6 bases). Trimming shortened V by 0 bases and J by 3 bases, and 14 bases separated the two germline ends. Germline V gene data show CDR1 as ENHRY and CDR2 as SYGVKD. This CDR3 has 16 residues. Incomplete CDR3 DNA: TGTGCCATCAGTGAGTCGCTTGGGAAGGGGGACACTGAA. This translates into CAISESLGKGDTE. The entire CDR3 protein reads CAISESLGKGDTEAFF.

Note on this clone: The CDR3 end falls 3 residues outside the read, so it is completed with the germline J gene. This chain joins TRBV6-4 and TRBJ1-2; D not certain. The CDR3 extends over 15 amino acids. CDR1 and CDR2 from the germline V gene are MRHNA and SNTAGT. CDR3 residues: CASSATSLAFYDYTF. CDR3 DNA, as far as it was read: TGTGCCAGCAGTGCTACATCCTTAGCCTTTTACGAC.

As concerns this clone: With the read ending 3 residues before the CDR3 end, the germline J gene is used to fill in that end. The V call is TRBV7-2, the J call TRBJ2-7, with D possibly matching TRBD1 (7 bases). Germline-derived CDR1 and CDR2 are SGHTA and FQGNSA. The germline V and J ends were trimmed by 5 bases and 0 bases, with 11 bases remaining between them. The CDR3 has 14 amino acids. The CDR3 bases that were read are TGTGCCAGCAGCCCAGGGGGGCCCTCCTACGAG. This translates into CASSPGGPSYE. The complete CDR3 protein is CASSPGGPSYEQYF.

Comment on this clone: The read terminates 3 residues ahead of where the CDR3 ends, so the germline J gene completes it. This rearrangement joins TRBV20-1 to TRBJ2-7, with 7 bases fitting TRBD1. The CDR3 covers 14 residues. Trimming cost V 0 bases and J 2 bases; bases outside gene matches: 4. From germline, CDR1 is DFQATT and CDR2 SNEGSKA (reference sequence). CDR3 DNA (partial): TGCAGTGCTAGAGACGGGACAGCAACCTACGAG. Translated: CSARDGTATYE. The whole CDR3 reads CSARDGTATYEQYF.

With respect to this clone: The read gets to within 3 residues of the CDR3 end, and the germline J gene fills in the rest. V gene TRBV6-1 combines with J gene TRBJ1-1; no clear D gene. The CDR3 contains 12 residues. The V end was cut by 2 bases, the J end by 6 bases, with 7 bases between. Germline CDR1 and CDR2: MNHNS and SASEGT. CDR3 residues: CASSEIPAEAFF. Incomplete CDR3 DNA: TGTGCCAGCAGTGAAATTCCGGCTGAA.

Turning to this clone: The missing CDR3 end, 3 residues past where the read stops, is filled in from the germline J gene. This chain joins TRBV5-1 and TRBJ1-2; no reliable D call. The CDR3 loop spans 13 amino acids. The germline CDR1 and CDR2 sequences are SGHRS and YFSETQ. Trimming stripped 5 bases from V and 0 bases from J, with 8 bases between. The part of the CDR3 DNA that was read is TGCGCCAGCAGTGTCGGGTCTAACTATGGC. This gives the protein CASSVGSNYG. The full CDR3 sequence reads CASSVGSNYGYTF.

On this clone: With the read ending 3 residues before the CDR3 end, the germline J gene is used to fill in that end. The chain couples TRBV4-2 to TRBJ1-2; D is possibly TRBD1 (6 bases). CDR1 is LGHNA and CDR2 is YNFKEQ in the germline V gene. The CDR3 covers 20 residues. CDR3 sequence reads: CASSPFFERGGPSSYNDYTF. CDR3 bases read: TGTGCCAGCAGCCCGTTTTTTGAGCGGGGGGGCCCCAGCTCCTACAATGAC.